This is a list of T cell receptor beta chains from one sample in a study of shared clonotypes between healthy human individuals. The repertoire was sequenced with immunoSEQ multiplex PCR; TCRdb's copy has only in-frame clones and lacks some. The table includes about 680,000 clones, around 73% detected once. The source material was memory CD4+ T cells sorted from blood. Receptors originate from a woman in her 30s in good health. Both conserved end residues are trimmed from each CDR3. The D gene is left open where the match is weak.

V	J	D	CDR3
TRBV5-1	TRBJ2-1	TRBD2	ASSLSGGYNEQF
TRBV28	TRBJ1-1	TRBD1	ASSPILQGAKEAF
TRBV5-1	TRBJ2-3	TRBD2	ASSLASGRVDTQY
TRBV5-1	TRBJ2-2	TRBD1	ASSLLGTGVGSGELF
TRBV5-1	TRBJ2-1	NA	ASSSTRFEQF
TRBV18	TRBJ1-2	NA	ASSPGTGRDYGYT
TRBV11-2	TRBJ1-2	TRBD1	ASSLLGQGDGYT
TRBV28	TRBJ2-1	NA	ASSLQGEVYEQF
TRBV6-1	TRBJ1-2	NA	ASADGGERYGYT
TRBV30	TRBJ2-3	TRBD2	AWSALAAATDTQY
TRBV5-4	TRBJ1-2	NA	ASSLKSGLYGYT
TRBV11-2	TRBJ2-7	NA	ASSLGVGAGTYEQY
TRBV5-4	TRBJ2-3	NA	ASSPDIGTDTQY
TRBV4-1	TRBJ2-6	NA	ASSHSTSVSGANVLT
TRBV28	TRBJ2-1	NA	ASSLFPGGALSSEQF
TRBV10-3	TRBJ2-7	NA	ATVGGRSSYEQY
TRBV6-1	TRBJ2-2	NA	ASSETRTTGELF
TRBV2	TRBJ2-7	NA	ASSSRPGGTYEQY
TRBV28	TRBJ2-7	TRBD1	ASIRTGGRYEQY
TRBV20-1	TRBJ2-5	NA	SLGRGETQY
TRBV28	TRBJ2-7	NA	ASRSYEQY
TRBV4-1	TRBJ2-5	NA	ASSQGTKETQY
TRBV18	TRBJ2-7	TRBD2	ASSPWTSGAKEQY
TRBV29-1	TRBJ2-1	NA	SVRTGGGNEQF
TRBV11-2	TRBJ2-7	NA	ASAMVRGPSSYEQY
TRBV11-2	TRBJ2-1	TRBD2	ASRTGTSLGEQF
TRBV19	TRBJ2-2	TRBD2	ASSIGLAGGPNTGELF
TRBV6-5	TRBJ1-2	TRBD1	ASSSQGLGNYGYT
TRBV28	TRBJ2-2	NA	ASRVGIAGELF
TRBV7-8	TRBJ2-1	NA	ASSLGTVSYNEQF
TRBV19	TRBJ1-2	NA	ASSSREISGHGYT
TRBV28	TRBJ1-1	NA	ASRQTMNTEAF
TRBV4-1	TRBJ2-7	NA	ASSQDWTTYEQY
TRBV19	TRBJ2-7	NA	ASSPAGTGVYEQY
TRBV6-1	TRBJ1-1	TRBD1	ASRGQGASEAF
TRBV28	TRBJ2-5	NA	ASSSRTYQY
TRBV27	TRBJ2-7	NA	ASSLGSHYEQY
TRBV19	TRBJ1-1	NA	ASSIGIRGPAF
TRBV7-9	TRBJ2-7	NA	ASSLEGLSYEQY